The 31 T cell receptor beta chains below come from one sample, sequenced in a study of OX40 agonist ivuxolimab in advanced cancers. The table came from immunoSEQ multiplex PCR; TCRdb's copy has only in-frame clones and leaves some out. The sample contains about 63,000 clones, 75% to 90% of which appear only once. The source material was CD4+ or CD8+ T cells sorted from blood, sampled in a trial of the OX40 agonist ivuxolimab. The source of these receptors is an adult with an advanced solid tumor such as melanoma, head and neck, liver or kidney cancer.

The chain is built from TRBV7-2 and TRBJ1-6; maybe TRBD1 (5 bases). Looked up from germline, CDR1 is SGHTA and CDR2 is FQGNSA. CDR3 size: 14 residues. Between the trimmed V and J ends, which lost 4 bases and 4 bases, there was a span of 8 bases. CDR3 nucleotides: TGTGCCAGCAGCTCTGACAGTTATAATTCACCCCTCCACTTT. Its protein is CASSSDSYNSPLHF.

V is TRBV2 and J is TRBJ2-7, with D hard to call. The CDR3 is 13 residues long. Trimming shortened V by 8 bases and J by 4 bases, and 15 bases separated the two germline ends. Germline CDR1 reads SNHLY; CDR2 reads FYNNEI. The CDR3 here is CASVGSLTYEQYF. The CDR3 coding sequence is TGTGCCAGCGTAGGGTCTCTAACTTACGAGCAGTACTTC. The full variable domain, rest sourced from reference TRBV2 and TRBJ2-7, is EPEVTQTPSHQVTQMGQEVILRCVPISNHLYFYWYRQILGQKVEFLVSFYNNEISEKSEIFDDQFSVERPDGSNFTLKIRSTKLEDSAMYFCASVGSLTYEQYFGPGTRLTVT.

The chain carries TRBV19 and TRBJ2-3; D might be TRBD1 (5 bases). Germline-derived CDR1 and CDR2 are LNHDA and SQIVND (reference sequence). The CDR3 runs 17 residues. Trimming shortened V by 9 bases and J by 0 bases, and 22 bases separated the two germline ends. CDR3 region: CASVNTRDSFSTDTQYF. In DNA form, the CDR3 reads TGTGCCAGCGTTAATACCCGTGACAGTTTTAGCACAGATACGCAGTATTTT.

The V call is TRBV29-1, the J call TRBJ2-3; D might be TRBD1 (5 bases). The CDR3 is 12 residues long. V lost 3 bases and J 7 bases, leaving 11 bases between the germline ends. The germline V gene has CDR1 SQVTM and CDR2 ANQGSEA. CDR3 loop: CSVEQGRYTQYF. The DNA for the CDR3 is TGCAGCGTTGAGCAGGGCAGATATACGCAGTATTTT.

The CDR3 protein is CASRTGNSGNTIYF. CDR3 in DNA: TGTGCCAGCAGGACAGGAAACTCTGGAAACACCATATATTTT. J is TRBJ1-3 and V is TRBV6-5; D perhaps matches TRBD1 (6 bases). This CDR3 is built from 14 residues. Trimming pared 6 bases from V and 0 bases from J, leaving 9 bases between. CDR1 and CDR2 from the germline V gene are MNHEY and SVGAGI.

This chain connects TRBV4-1 to TRBJ2-7, with 8 bases that match TRBD1. This CDR3 is 16 amino acids long. J was trimmed by 3 bases and V by 3 bases; bases with no gene match: 10. Germline V gene sequence: CDR1 MGHRA, CDR2 YSYEKL. Here the CDR3 reads CASSQRLDREDYEQYF. As DNA, the CDR3 is TGCGCCAGCAGCCAGAGGTTGGACAGGGAAGACTACGAGCAGTACTTC.

V usage is TRBV7-9 and J usage is TRBJ2-1, with 11 bases identical to TRBD1. J lost 7 bases, V lost 10 bases, and 9 bases had no gene match. Germline CDR1 reads SEHNR; CDR2 reads FQNEAQ (reference sequence). CDR3 size: 14 residues. CDR3 region: CAIASRDRGNEQFF. The CDR3 DNA is TGTGCCATCGCGTCCCGGGACAGGGGGAATGAGCAGTTCTTC.

The chain combines TRBV9 with TRBJ2-6; D uncertain. The CDR3 totals 13 residues. The germline CDR1 and CDR2 sequences are SGDLS and YYNGEE. The ends were cut back, 0 bases at V and 6 bases at J, with 4 bases in the middle. For the CDR3, the DNA is TGTGCCAGCAGCGTAGCCTCGGCCAACGTCCTGACTTTC. Protein: CASSVASANVLTF.

This rearrangement joins TRBV6-5 to TRBJ2-3; D is uncertain. The CDR3 consists of 13 residues. Germline assignment: CDR1 MNHEY and CDR2 SVGAGI. V shed 2 bases and J shed 6 bases, with 9 bases lying between them. Written as DNA, the CDR3 is TGTGCCAGCAGTTACGTGGTTGGGGATACGCAGTATTTT. It translates to CASSYVVGDTQYF.

V usage is TRBV4-1 and J usage is TRBJ2-4; D gene unclear. Germline lookup yields CDR1 MGHRA and CDR2 YSYEKL. V dropped 3 bases and J dropped 0 bases, with 6 bases sitting between them. This CDR3 has 14 amino acids. CDR3: CASSQSLAKNIQYF. DNA of the CDR3: TGCGCCAGCAGCCAGAGTTTAGCCAAAAACATTCAGTACTTC.

The genes are TRBV28 and TRBJ1-6; no reliable D call. CDR1 MDHEN and CDR2 SYDVKM come from the germline V gene. The CDR3 length is 14 residues. Deletions cut 4 bases from V and 4 bases from J, with 8 bases between. The CDR3 nucleotides are TGTGCCAGCAGTTCGCCGGGATATAATTCACCCCTCCACTTT. The encoded protein is CASSSPGYNSPLHF.

V and J are TRBV2 and TRBJ2-3, with 10 bases fitting TRBD2. CDR1 is SNHLY and CDR2 is FYNNEI in the germline V gene. V trimming: 7 bases; J trimming: 2 bases; junction bases outside the gene matches: 6. This CDR3 spans 15 amino acids. The CDR3 spells CASTVLAGNTDTQYF. The CDR3 coding sequence is TGTGCCAGCACCGTACTAGCGGGGAACACAGATACGCAGTATTTT.

This clone has only a few counts. V and J are TRBV5-1 and TRBJ1-2; D perhaps matches TRBD1 (6 bases). V gave up 0 bases and J gave up 8 bases, with 14 bases separating them. This CDR3 contains 14 residues. The germline V gene encodes CDR1 SGHRS and CDR2 YFSETQ. This CDR3 reads CASSLEQGLGGYTF. CDR3 DNA: TGCGCCAGCAGCTTGGAACAGGGACTTGGAGGCTACACCTTC.

This rearrangement joins TRBV5-1 to TRBJ2-3; 8 nucleotides align to TRBD2. Germline loops: CDR1 SGHRS, CDR2 YFSETQ. This CDR3 region has 15 residues. With V trimmed by 0 bases and J by 5 bases, 5 bases remained unmatched. The CDR3 DNA sequence: TGCGCCAGCAGCTTGGCCTCACTAGCGGAAGATACGCAGTATTTT. Translated, it gives CASSLASLAEDTQYF.

The gene calls are TRBV5-1 and TRBJ2-3; a weak D match, TRBD1 (5 bases). Trimming shortened V by 4 bases and J by 6 bases, and 15 bases separated the two germline ends. The V gene's germline CDR1 is SGHRS and CDR2 YFSETQ. The CDR3 runs 14 residues. In DNA, the CDR3 is TGCGCCAGCAGCCTGGAAGCAGGGATGGATACGCAGTATTTT. It is translated as CASSLEAGMDTQYF.

V is TRBV19 and J is TRBJ1-2, with 12 positions matching TRBD1. Germline loops: CDR1 LNHDA, CDR2 SQIVND (reference sequence). Trimming at V came to 4 bases and at J to 0 bases, leaving 3 bases not matched to a gene. The CDR3 runs to 16 residues. The CDR3 DNA reads TGTGCCAGTAGTAGGGGACAGGGGGCCTCTAACTATGGCTACACCTTC. This gives the protein CASSRGQGASNYGYTF.

The chain recombines TRBV5-4 with TRBJ2-3; 13 nucleotides line up with TRBD2. The CDR3 covers 18 residues. Germline values: CDR1 SGHNT, CDR2 YYREEE (reference sequence). The ends lost 5 bases at V and 2 bases at J; junction bases unmatched: 11. CDR3 sequence reads: CASRSPGLAGTFTDTQYF. In DNA form, the CDR3 reads TGTGCCAGCAGGTCTCCGGGACTAGCGGGAACGTTCACAGATACGCAGTATTTT.

The genes are TRBV2 and TRBJ2-1; 12 nucleotides line up with TRBD2. Per germline, CDR1 SNHLY and CDR2 FYNNEI. The V segment lost 7 bases and the J segment 7 bases; nucleotides outside the gene matches: 5. The CDR3 totals 14 residues. This CDR3 reads CASTSGGAVNEQFF. The CDR3 DNA is TGTGCCAGCACTAGCGGGGGGGCCGTGAATGAGCAGTTCTTC.

The chain carries TRBV19 and TRBJ1-5, with a weak D call TRBD1 (6 bases). This CDR3 comprises 15 residues. Deletions cut 1 base from V and 5 bases from J, with 12 bases between. CDR1 is LNHDA, CDR2 SQIVND, per germline (reference sequence). The CDR3 loop is CASSIGGARDQPQHF. In DNA, the CDR3 is TGTGCCAGTAGTATAGGGGGGGCGCGGGATCAGCCCCAGCATTTT. Combining the CDR3 with reference TRBV19 and TRBJ1-5 gives the whole variable domain DGGITQSPKYLFRKEGQNVTLSCEQNLNHDAMYWYRQDPGQGLRLIYYSQIVNDFQKGDIAEGYSVSREKKESFPLTVTSAQKNPTAFYLCASSIGGARDQPQHFGDGTRLSIL.

The CDR3 here is CASSRGQQSTDTQYF. CDR3 in DNA: TGCGCCAGCAGCCGGGGACAGCAAAGCACAGATACGCAGTATTTT. V gene TRBV4-1 combines with J gene TRBJ2-3, with 7 bases identical to TRBD1. The CDR3 length is 15 residues. Per the germline V gene, CDR1 is MGHRA and CDR2 is YSYEKL. J lost 0 bases, V lost 4 bases, and 4 bases had no gene match.

DNA for the CDR3: TGTGCCAGCAGCTTACTGGGGGGAGAGCAGTACTTC. Translated, it gives CASSLLGGEQYF. This rearrangement joins TRBV7-9 to TRBJ2-7; TRBD2 is a possible D gene (6 bases). CDR3 length: 12 residues. Trimming took off 2 bases at V and 7 bases at J, with 9 bases between the two ends. Looked up from germline, CDR1 is SEHNR and CDR2 is FQNEAQ (reference sequence).

The chain employs TRBV28 and TRBJ1-5, with TRBD1 as a possible D gene (6 bases). Trimming shortened V by 7 bases and J by 3 bases, and 13 bases separated the two germline ends. The CDR3 is made up of 14 amino acids. CDR1 and CDR2 from the germline V gene are MDHEN and SYDVKM. CDR3 in DNA: TGTGCCAGCAATACCTGGGACACCAATCAGCCCCAGCATTTT. Residues: CASNTWDTNQPQHF.

This CDR3 reads CASSRVGRYSYNEQFF. The DNA of the CDR3 is TGTGCCAGCAGCCGGGTGGGACGGTACTCCTACAATGAGCAGTTCTTC. The chain employs TRBV4-2 and TRBJ2-1; TRBD1 or TRBD2 may be the D gene (5 bases each). CDR3 length equals 16 residues. Germline CDR1 reads LGHNA; CDR2 reads YNFKEQ. Trimming stripped 4 bases from V and 0 bases from J, with 13 bases between.

The chain employs TRBV5-6 and TRBJ2-7; D is undetermined. The V end lost 0 bases, the J end lost 2 bases, and 9 bases lay between the germline ends. CDR3 length: 14 residues. Germline CDR1 is SGHDT and CDR2 is YYEEEE. As DNA, the CDR3 is TGTGCCAGCAGCTTGGTTCGGAATACCTACGAGCAGTACTTC. Translation: CASSLVRNTYEQYF.

This sequence joins TRBV19 and TRBJ2-2, with unresolved D. Trimming pared 6 bases from V and 5 bases from J, leaving 13 bases between. Germline V gene lookup returns CDR1 LNHDA and CDR2 SQIVND (reference sequence). The length of the CDR3 is 14 residues. The DNA of the CDR3 is TGTGCCAGTAGGTACAGCTTACTTACCGGGGAGCTGTTTTTT. Its translation is CASRYSLLTGELFF.

This clone was counted only a few times. The rearrangement uses TRBV28 and TRBJ2-7, with a weak D call TRBD1 (5 bases). This CDR3 contains 11 residues. The V end lost 5 bases, the J end lost 7 bases, and 9 bases lay between the germline ends. CDR1 MDHEN and CDR2 SYDVKM come from the germline V gene. The CDR3 nucleotides are TGTGCCAGCAGTCCCAACAGGGAGCAGTACTTC. Translation: CASSPNREQYF.

This chain links TRBV7-9 with TRBJ2-7; 11 positions agree with TRBD1. V lost 8 bases and J lost 6; bases outside the gene matches: 9. The CDR3 contains 14 residues. Germline CDR1 and CDR2: SEHNR and FQNEAQ (reference sequence). The chain's CDR3 is CASGDGQGAVEQYF. As DNA, the CDR3 is TGTGCCAGCGGGGACGGACAGGGGGCTGTCGAGCAGTACTTC.

This chain connects TRBV5-1 to TRBJ2-7, with 10 bases that match TRBD2. The CDR3 runs to 15 residues. CDR1 SGHRS and CDR2 YFSETQ come from the germline V gene. Losses at the gene ends were 3 bases for V and 3 bases for J; bases not matched to a gene: 6. CDR3 amino acids: CASSWGTSALYEQYF. CDR3 DNA sequence: TGCGCCAGCAGCTGGGGGACTAGCGCCCTCTACGAGCAGTACTTC.

The V and J genes are TRBV5-8 and TRBJ2-2; TRBD1 might be the D (6 bases). The V end was cut by 4 bases, the J end by 2 bases, with 9 bases between. Germline-derived CDR1 and CDR2 are SGHTS and YDEGEE. This CDR3 has 14 amino acids. CDR3: CASSNRVNTGELFF. The CDR3 DNA reads as TGTGCCAGCAGCAACAGGGTTAACACCGGGGAGCTGTTTTTT.

CDR3 in amino acids: CAITARTGTGGETQYF. As DNA, the CDR3 is TGTGCCATCACAGCACGGACCGGGACAGGGGGCGAGACCCAGTACTTC. This rearrangement joins TRBV10-3 to TRBJ2-5; TRBD1 agrees at 12 bases. Germline V gives CDR1 ENHRY, CDR2 SYGVKD. The V segment lost 7 bases and the J segment 5 bases; nucleotides outside the gene matches: 11. The CDR3 has 16 amino acids.

V usage is TRBV9 and J usage is TRBJ1-1; no reliable D call. Looked up from germline, CDR1 is SGDLS and CDR2 is YYNGEE. The CDR3 totals 14 residues. Deletions cut 0 bases from V and 0 bases from J, with 6 bases between. The CDR3 nucleotides read TGTGCCAGCAGCGTAGGGCAGGTGAACACTGAAGCTTTCTTT. This gives the protein CASSVGQVNTEAFF.